The rows below give T cell receptor beta chains drawn from one sample of a study of Graves' ophthalmopathy and Graves' hyperthyroidism. In TCRdb, the multiplex PCR reads were re-called with MiXCR into one record per CDR3 protein. The table records around 660,000 distinct CDR3 sequences, about 40% of them present only once. The source material was peripheral blood. The receptors originated from an adult man with Graves' ophthalmopathy. Both conserved end residues are part of each CDR3.

V: TRBV9
CDR3: CASSVGTSGMSTDTQYF

V: TRBV2
CDR3: CAGSDRQETQYF

V: TRBV27
CDR3: CASSLSGGGRYQPQHF

V: TRBV5-1
CDR3: CASSFGEQYF

V: TRBV7-6
CDR3: CASSLGGGYNEQFF

V: TRBV25-1
CDR3: CASNEQGNSPLYF

V: TRBV10-3
CDR3: CAVTGTGTEAFF

V: TRBV3-1
CDR3: CASSQESSGGKLFF

V: TRBV6-5
CDR3: CASSYPTGRWQYF

V: TRBV20-1
CDR3: CSARDLGSGERSEQYF

V: TRBV6-1
CDR3: CASRMDRVVQETQYF

V: TRBV7-9
CDR3: CASSLGFTYQPQHF

V: TRBV2
CDR3: CASRNQQGSPLHF

V: TRBV29-1
CDR3: CSAGTGDGYTF

V: TRBV24-1
CDR3: CATSDPQGGSQETQYF

V: TRBV29-1
CDR3: CTPSGNNEQFF

V: TRBV7-2
CDR3: CASSLTGESPLHF

V: TRBV20-1
CDR3: CSARVQRGIQETQYF

V: TRBV7-9
CDR3: CASSLDRGPPFNQPQHF

V: TRBV30
CDR3: CAWSAAETQYF

V: TRBV2
CDR3: CASRTDTQYF

V: TRBV10-3
CDR3: CAIRRGQGSYNEQFF

V: TRBV7-9
CDR3: CALDGAYQETQYF

V: TRBV19
CDR3: CASSISGADTEAFF

V: TRBV29-1
CDR3: CSLVRIPSNTEAFF

V: TRBV20-1
CDR3: CSAGLAGTQETQYF

V: TRBV6-5
CDR3: CASSYKTERGTEAFF

V: TRBV10-3
CDR3: CAISRAGDVDEQYF

V: TRBV2
CDR3: CASSQGAGTGGGEQYF

V: TRBV15
CDR3: CATSSPGSADYEQYF

V: TRBV9
CDR3: CASSYSAAYEQYF

V: TRBV9
CDR3: CASTNGRENTEAFF

V: TRBV13
CDR3: CASSTTSNRLDYGYTF

V: TRBV29-1
CDR3: CSFHPGQNTEAFF

V: TRBV4-2
CDR3: CASSQERLASYEQYF

V: TRBV29-1
CDR3: CSLAPDRSGEQYF

V: TRBV5-1
CDR3: CASSYKRSPQGWAQHF

V: TRBV9
CDR3: CASSTPRSSGGMNTGELFF

V: TRBV7-9
CDR3: CASSLGQPNTEAFF

V: TRBV3-1
CDR3: CASSQVRHPYGYTF

V: TRBV11-2
CDR3: CASSLASGLYEQYF

V: TRBV10-3
CDR3: CAIRGQGRTVNTGELFF

V: TRBV25-1
CDR3: CARGDEQFF

V: TRBV29-1
CDR3: CSTGQGFTEAFF

V: TRBV7-2
CDR3: CASSLGPIGPPLHF

V: TRBV10-3
CDR3: CASRRGLNYGYTF

V: TRBV5-1
CDR3: CASSLGPTGRQETQYF

V: TRBV5-6
CDR3: CASSLLGHPADSPLHF

V: TRBV7-9
CDR3: CASSRTDNTEAFF

V: TRBV27
CDR3: CASNPAGERNGYTF

V: TRBV15
CDR3: CATSRGVAGANVLTF

V: TRBV7-2
CDR3: CASSLVGGDQPQHF

V: TRBV7-3
CDR3: CASSQATFRDRGREARQSYEQYF